The 3 T cell receptor beta chains presented below share a single source sample, sequenced in a study of shared clonotypes between healthy human individuals. The assay was immunoSEQ multiplex PCR, and TCRdb's table has in-frame clones only and misses some. The data show about 1.5 million clones, 95% to 99% seen once. The sample taken for sequencing was naive CD4+ T cells sorted from blood. Stated subset: CD45RA+ positively selected. Receptors originate from a man aged 25 to 40 in good health.

The rearrangement joins TRBV2 to TRBJ2-7, with D possibly being TRBD1 (6 bases). Germline values: CDR1 SNHLY, CDR2 FYNNEI. The CDR3 sequence is 14 residues long. V lost 6 bases to trimming and J lost 4 bases, with 16 bases between them. CDR3 amino acids: CASSRQDLPYEQYF. CDR3 nucleotides: TGTGCCAGCAGCCGACAGGACTTACCTTACGAGCAGTACTTC.

V and J are TRBV28 and TRBJ2-7; D not resolved. The V end lost 6 bases, the J end lost 7 bases, and 10 bases lay between the germline ends. Germline lookup yields CDR1 MDHEN and CDR2 SYDVKM. The CDR3 covers 11 residues. The CDR3 region has the DNA TGTGCCAGCAGCCGCCCCAGGGAGCAGTACTTC. Translated: CASSRPREQYF.

The V and J genes are TRBV27 and TRBJ2-7; possibly TRBD1 for D (6 bases). The ends were cut back, 5 bases at V and 2 bases at J, with 22 bases in the middle. The CDR3 has 17 amino acids. Germline CDR1 reads MNHEY; CDR2 reads SMNVEV (reference sequence). CDR3 nucleotides: TGTGCCAGCAGTCCCGGACGTACAGGGATTGGCACCTACGAGCAGTACTTC. Its protein product is CASSPGRTGIGTYEQYF.